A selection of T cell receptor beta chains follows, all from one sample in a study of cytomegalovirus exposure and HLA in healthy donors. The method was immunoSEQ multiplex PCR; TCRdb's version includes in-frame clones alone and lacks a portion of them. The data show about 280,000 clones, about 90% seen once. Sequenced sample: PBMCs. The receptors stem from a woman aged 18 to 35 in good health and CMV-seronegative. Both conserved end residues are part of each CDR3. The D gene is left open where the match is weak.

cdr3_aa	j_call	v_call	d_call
CASSVESGTQYEQYF	TRBJ2-7	TRBV9	-
CASSSTGMNTEAFF	TRBJ1-1	TRBV9	-
CASSFLAGEVFQGWGSGNTIYF	TRBJ1-3	TRBV7-6	-
CASSLAGGYYGYTF	TRBJ1-2	TRBV5-4	-
CASSPIVGGYGYTF	TRBJ1-2	TRBV7-9	-
CAISESGGSNQPQHF	TRBJ1-5	TRBV10-3	-
CASATPWTSGGGEQFF	TRBJ2-1	TRBV12-5	TRBD2
CASSPVGGTKLYEQYF	TRBJ2-7	TRBV11-2	-
CASTVDSNQPQHF	TRBJ1-5	TRBV18	-
CASSVGISGVYEQYF	TRBJ2-7	TRBV7-2	-
CASSGEMVNEQFF	TRBJ2-1	TRBV2	-
CASSWAGMAFF	TRBJ1-1	TRBV7-9	-
CASSEGRQGTSPLHF	TRBJ1-6	TRBV6-1	TRBD1